This record looks at one T cell receptor (beta chain) sequence and its context. The antigen remains undetermined. Assay: immunoSEQ multiplex PCR; the TCRdb copy retains only in-frame clones and omits some. The sample consists of more than 150,000 clones, about nine tenths of them appearing once. The data were obtained in a study of T cell responses to AZD1222 COVID-19 vaccine. Overall study findings and caveats: CD4 TCRs linked to vaccination spanned spike, dominating at 160-218 and 743-854.

V shed 6 bases and J shed 9 bases, with 9 bases lying between them. This CDR3 is 10 amino acids long. The germline V gene has CDR1 SQVTM and CDR2 ANQGSEA. This chain uses TRBV29-1 with TRBJ2-1; TRBD2 might be the D (6 bases). The input for sequencing was peripheral blood, taken on day 0 of AZD1222 vaccination. The sequence came from an adult in good health. The CDR3 sequence: CSVGLFEQFF. For the CDR3, the DNA is TGCAGCGTAGGACTATTTGAGCAGTTCTTC.